These T cell receptor beta chains were read from a single sample in a study of graft-versus-host responses after intestinal transplantation. Produced via immunoSEQ multiplex PCR; TCRdb's table is partial and in-frame only. The sample comprises 10,000 or so clones, approximately 31% of which are singletons, and under 2% rests with the top ten. The specimen was alloreactive CD4+ T cells from a mixed lymphocyte reaction culture, collected before transplantation. These receptors all come from a human patient who was an organ donor for intestinal transplantation. CDR3s include the opening cysteine and the closing phenylalanine or tryptophan. Fields, in order: clone size, D gene, V gene, J gene, CDR3 protein, CDR3 DNA. A D gene is named only where the DNA matches it firmly. Only part of the rows carry a size: once, few, many, or a class if the clone is expanded.

size: .; D: .; V: TRBV5-1; J: TRBJ1-2; CDR3: CASSPGSGEGYTF; DNA: TGCGCCAGCAGCCCAGGCTCCGGGGAGGGCTACACCTTC
size: .; D: .; V: TRBV6-5; J: TRBJ1-2; CDR3: CASRPAVELVGGYTF; DNA: TGTGCCAGCAGGCCCGCGGTAGAGCTGGTCGGTGGCTACACCTTC
size: .; D: .; V: TRBV10-3; J: TRBJ2-3; CDR3: CAISERSTDTQYF; DNA: TGTGCCATCTCTGAGCGGAGCACAGATACGCAGTATTTT
size: .; D: TRBD2; V: TRBV5-1; J: TRBJ2-3; CDR3: CASRPLPAGGSSDTQYF; DNA: TGCGCCAGCAGACCCCTCCCTGCGGGGGGGAGCTCAGATACGCAGTATTTT
size: .; D: .; V: TRBV5-1; J: TRBJ1-6; CDR3: CASTRTVLSYNSPLHF; DNA: TGCGCCAGCACCCGGACAGTTCTCTCCTATAATTCACCCCTCCACTTT
size: few; D: .; V: TRBV29-1; J: TRBJ1-5; CDR3: CSVGGAGQPQHF; DNA: TGCAGCGTGGGGGGAGCTGGCCAGCCCCAGCATTTT
size: once; D: .; V: TRBV30; J: TRBJ1-6; CDR3: CAWSPGPNSPLHF; DNA: TGTGCCTGGTCCCCAGGTCCCAATTCACCCCTCCACTTT
size: .; D: .; V: TRBV7-2; J: TRBJ1-1; CDR3: CASSLQNTEAFF; DNA: TGTGCCAGCAGCTTACAAAACACTGAAGCTTTCTTT
size: few; D: TRBD1; V: TRBV7-9; J: TRBJ1-4; CDR3: CASSLGPWDSNEKLFF; DNA: TGTGCCAGCAGCTTAGGCCCGTGGGACAGCAATGAAAAACTGTTTTTT
size: once; D: TRBD1; V: TRBV28; J: TRBJ1-6; CDR3: CASSPRQGAGSPLHF; DNA: TGTGCCAGCAGTCCAAGACAGGGGGCAGGATCACCCCTCCACTTT
size: .; D: .; V: TRBV15; J: TRBJ2-2; CDR3: CATRQGHENTGELFF; DNA: TGTGCCACCAGGCAGGGACACGAAAACACCGGGGAGCTGTTTTTT
size: .; D: .; V: TRBV15; J: TRBJ2-3; CDR3: CATSRYRGTDTQYF; DNA: TGTGCCACCAGCAGATACAGGGGCACAGATACGCAGTATTTT
size: .; D: .; V: TRBV5-1; J: TRBJ2-2; CDR3: CASSLVRSTGELFF; DNA: TGCGCCAGCAGCTTGGTCCGGTCGACCGGGGAGCTGTTTTTT
size: .; D: TRBD1; V: TRBV18; J: TRBJ2-1; CDR3: CASSRSTGGWYNEQFF; DNA: TGTGCCAGCTCACGCTCGACAGGGGGCTGGTACAATGAGCAGTTCTTC
size: .; D: TRBD1; V: TRBV19; J: TRBJ2-5; CDR3: CASSIATGGQETQYF; DNA: TGTGCCAGTAGTATAGCGACAGGGGGTCAAGAGACCCAGTACTTC
size: .; D: TRBD2; V: TRBV5-4; J: TRBJ2-1; CDR3: CASSSGTSRNNEQFF; DNA: TGTGCCAGCAGCTCCGGGACTAGCCGGAACAATGAGCAGTTCTTC
size: .; D: .; V: TRBV7-9; J: TRBJ2-3; CDR3: CASSPWAFSIMGDTQYF; DNA: TGTGCCAGCAGCCCTTGGGCTTTCTCGATCATGGGAGATACGCAGTATTTT
size: few; D: .; V: TRBV5-5; J: TRBJ2-7; CDR3: CASSLGAGSGEQYF; DNA: TGTGCCAGCAGCTTGGGTGCGGGGAGTGGCGAGCAGTACTTC
size: .; D: .; V: TRBV6-1; J: TRBJ1-2; CDR3: CASSPRVRYGYTF; DNA: TGTGCCAGCAGCCCCAGGGTTCGGTATGGCTACACCTTC